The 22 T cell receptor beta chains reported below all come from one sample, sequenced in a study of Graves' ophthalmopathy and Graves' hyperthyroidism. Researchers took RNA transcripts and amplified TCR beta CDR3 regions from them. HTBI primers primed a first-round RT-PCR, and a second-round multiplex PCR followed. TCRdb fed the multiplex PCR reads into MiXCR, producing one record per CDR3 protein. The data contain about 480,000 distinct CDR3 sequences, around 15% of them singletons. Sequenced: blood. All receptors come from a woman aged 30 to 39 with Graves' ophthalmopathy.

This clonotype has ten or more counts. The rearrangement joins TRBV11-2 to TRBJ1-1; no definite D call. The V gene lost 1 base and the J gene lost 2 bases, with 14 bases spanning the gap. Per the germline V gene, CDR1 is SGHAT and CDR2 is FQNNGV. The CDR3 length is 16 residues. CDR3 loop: CASSLGRYGANTEAFF. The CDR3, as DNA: TGTGCCAGCAGCTTAGGACGGTACGGCGCTAACACTGAAGCTTTCTTT. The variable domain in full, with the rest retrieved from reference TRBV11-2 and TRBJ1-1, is EAGVAQSPRYKIIEKRQSVAFWCNPISGHATLYWYQQILGQGPKLLIQFQNNGVVDDSQLPKDRFSAERLKGVDSTLKIQPAKLEDSAVYLCASSLGRYGANTEAFFGQGTRLTVV.

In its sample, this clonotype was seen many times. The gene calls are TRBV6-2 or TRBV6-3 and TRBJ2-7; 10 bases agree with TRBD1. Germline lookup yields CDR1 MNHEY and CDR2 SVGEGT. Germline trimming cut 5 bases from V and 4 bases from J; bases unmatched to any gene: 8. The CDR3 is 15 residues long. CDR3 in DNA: TGTGCCAGCAGTCCACCCGGGACAGGGGCGTACGAGCAGTACTTC. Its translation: CASSPPGTGAYEQYF.

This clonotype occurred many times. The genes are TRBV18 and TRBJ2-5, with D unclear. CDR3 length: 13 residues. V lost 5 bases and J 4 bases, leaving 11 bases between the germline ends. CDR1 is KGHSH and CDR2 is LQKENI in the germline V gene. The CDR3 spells CASSSDHGETQYF. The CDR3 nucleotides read TGTGCCAGCTCATCGGATCACGGAGAGACCCAGTACTTC.

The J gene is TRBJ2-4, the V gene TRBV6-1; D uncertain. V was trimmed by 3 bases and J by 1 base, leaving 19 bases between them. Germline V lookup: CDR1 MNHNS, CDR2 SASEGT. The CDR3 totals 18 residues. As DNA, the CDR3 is TGTGCCAGCAGTGACGGTTGGAAGAATCCGTTGGCCAAAAACATTCAGTACTTC. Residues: CASSDGWKNPLAKNIQYF.

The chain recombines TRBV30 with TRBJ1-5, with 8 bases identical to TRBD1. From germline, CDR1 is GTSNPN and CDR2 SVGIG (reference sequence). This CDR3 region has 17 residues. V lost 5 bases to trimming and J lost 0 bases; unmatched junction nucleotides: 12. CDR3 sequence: CAWSTGTGDYSNQPQHF. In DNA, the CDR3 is TGTGCCTGGTCCACCGGGACAGGAGATTATAGCAATCAGCCCCAGCATTTT. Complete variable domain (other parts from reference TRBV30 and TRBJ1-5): SQTIHQWPATLVQPVGSPLSLECTVEGTSNPNLYWYRQAAGRGLQLLFYSVGIGQISSEVPQNLSASRPQDRQFILSSKKLLLSDSGFYLCAWSTGTGDYSNQPQHFGDGTRLSIL.

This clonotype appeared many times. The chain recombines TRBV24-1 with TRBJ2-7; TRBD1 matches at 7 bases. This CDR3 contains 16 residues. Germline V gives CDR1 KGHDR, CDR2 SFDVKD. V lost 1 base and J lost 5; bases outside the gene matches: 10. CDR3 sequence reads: CATSDFFTGATDEQYF. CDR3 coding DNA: TGTGCCACCAGTGATTTCTTCACAGGGGCCACGGACGAGCAGTACTTC.

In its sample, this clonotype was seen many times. The CDR3: CSVTGTVAVRVEQYF. DNA of the CDR3: TGCAGTGTAACCGGGACAGTCGCGGTGCGGGTAGAGCAGTACTTC. The chain carries TRBV20-1 and TRBJ2-7; TRBD1 aligns across 7 bases. The junction had 19 bases not matched to a gene; V was cut back by 7 bases and J by 7 bases. The CDR3 runs 15 residues. CDR1 and CDR2 (germline): DFQATT, SNEGSKA (reference sequence).

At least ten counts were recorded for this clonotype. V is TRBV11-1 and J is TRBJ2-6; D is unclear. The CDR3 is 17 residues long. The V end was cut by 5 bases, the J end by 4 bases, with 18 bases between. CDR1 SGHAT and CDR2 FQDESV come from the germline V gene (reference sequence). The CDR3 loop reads CASSPPWSNQGANVLTF. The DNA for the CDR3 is TGTGCCAGCAGCCCCCCCTGGAGCAACCAGGGGGCCAACGTCCTGACTTTC.

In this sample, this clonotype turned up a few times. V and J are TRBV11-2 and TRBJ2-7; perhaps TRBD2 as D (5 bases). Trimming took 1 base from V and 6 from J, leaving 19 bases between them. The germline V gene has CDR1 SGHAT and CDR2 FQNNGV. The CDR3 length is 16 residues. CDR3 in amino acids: CASSLVRNRRTSEQYF. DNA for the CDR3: TGTGCCAGCAGCTTAGTTCGCAACCGCAGGACTTCCGAGCAGTACTTC.

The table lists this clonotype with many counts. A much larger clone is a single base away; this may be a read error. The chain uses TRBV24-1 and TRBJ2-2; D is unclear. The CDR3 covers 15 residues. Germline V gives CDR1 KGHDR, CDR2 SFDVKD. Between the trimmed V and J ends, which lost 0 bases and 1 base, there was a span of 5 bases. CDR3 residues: CATSDLRVNTGELFF. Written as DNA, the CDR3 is TGTGCCACCAGTGATTTGAGGGTGAACACCGGGGAGCTGTTTTTT.

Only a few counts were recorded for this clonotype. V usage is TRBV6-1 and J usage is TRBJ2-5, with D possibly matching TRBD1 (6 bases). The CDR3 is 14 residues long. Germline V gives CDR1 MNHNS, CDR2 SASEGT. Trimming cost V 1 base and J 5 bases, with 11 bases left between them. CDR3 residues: CASSEETGWETQYF. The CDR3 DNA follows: TGTGCCAGCAGTGAAGAAACAGGGTGGGAGACCCAGTACTTC.

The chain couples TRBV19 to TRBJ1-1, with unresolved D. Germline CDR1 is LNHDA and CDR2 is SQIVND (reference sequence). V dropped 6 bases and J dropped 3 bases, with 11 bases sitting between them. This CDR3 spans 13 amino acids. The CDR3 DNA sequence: TGTGCCAGTAGCAGGAGAGTCGACACTGAAGCTTTCTTT. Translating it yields CASSRRVDTEAFF.

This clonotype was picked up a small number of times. The CDR3 reads CASSPGQGGYNTEAFF. The DNA for the CDR3 is TGTGCCAGCTCACCGGGACAAGGGGGGTATAACACTGAAGCTTTCTTT. The J gene is TRBJ1-1, the V gene TRBV18; a weak D match, TRBD1 (6 bases). The CDR3 spans 16 residues. V was clipped by 3 bases and J by 2 bases, with 16 bases between them. CDR1 KGHSH and CDR2 LQKENI come from the germline V gene.

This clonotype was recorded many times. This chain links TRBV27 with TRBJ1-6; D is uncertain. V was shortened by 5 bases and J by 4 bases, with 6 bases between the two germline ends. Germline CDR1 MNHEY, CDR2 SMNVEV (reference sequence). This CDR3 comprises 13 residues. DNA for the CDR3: TGTGCCAGCAGTGACAATTATAATTCACCCCTCCACTTT. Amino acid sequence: CASSDNYNSPLHF.

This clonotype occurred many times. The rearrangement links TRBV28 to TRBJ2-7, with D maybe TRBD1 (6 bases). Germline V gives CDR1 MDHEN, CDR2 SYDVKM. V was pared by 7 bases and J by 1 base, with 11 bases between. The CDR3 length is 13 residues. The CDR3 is CASNQQGSYEQYF. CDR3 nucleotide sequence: TGTGCCAGCAACCAACAGGGATCCTACGAGCAGTACTTC.

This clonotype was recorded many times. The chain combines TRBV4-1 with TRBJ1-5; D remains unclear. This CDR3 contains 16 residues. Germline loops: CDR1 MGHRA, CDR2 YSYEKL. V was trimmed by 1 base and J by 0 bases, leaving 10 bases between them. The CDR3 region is CASSQAAGASNQPQHF. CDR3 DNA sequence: TGCGCCAGCAGCCAAGCCGCGGGTGCTAGCAATCAGCCCCAGCATTTT.

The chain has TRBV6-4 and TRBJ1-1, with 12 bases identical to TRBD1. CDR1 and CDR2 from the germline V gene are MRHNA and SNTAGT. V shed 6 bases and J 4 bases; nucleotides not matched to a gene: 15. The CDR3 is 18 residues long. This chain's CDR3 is CASRTTRAGQGASTEAFF. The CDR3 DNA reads TGTGCCAGCAGGACGACGAGGGCGGGACAGGGGGCCAGCACTGAAGCTTTCTTT.

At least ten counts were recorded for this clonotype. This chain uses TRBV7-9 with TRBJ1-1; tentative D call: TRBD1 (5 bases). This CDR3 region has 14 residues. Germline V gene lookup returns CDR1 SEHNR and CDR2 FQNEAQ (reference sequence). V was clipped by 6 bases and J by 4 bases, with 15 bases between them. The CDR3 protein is CASSTTEAGTEAFF. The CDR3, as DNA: TGTGCCAGCAGTACGACAGAGGCCGGCACTGAAGCTTTCTTT.

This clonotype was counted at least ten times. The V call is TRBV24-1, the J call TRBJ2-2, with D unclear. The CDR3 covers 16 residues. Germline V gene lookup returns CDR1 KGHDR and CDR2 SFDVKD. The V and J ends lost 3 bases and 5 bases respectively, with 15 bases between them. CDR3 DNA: TGTGCCACCAGTGATCCCTATACGGGTAAAACCGGGGAGCTGTTTTTT. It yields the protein CATSDPYTGKTGELFF.

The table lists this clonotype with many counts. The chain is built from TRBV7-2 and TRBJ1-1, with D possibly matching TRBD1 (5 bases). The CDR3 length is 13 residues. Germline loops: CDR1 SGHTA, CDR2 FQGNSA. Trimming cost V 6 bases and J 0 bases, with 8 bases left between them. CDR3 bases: TGTGCCAGCAGGGGGACTATGAACACTGAAGCTTTCTTT. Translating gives CASRGTMNTEAFF.

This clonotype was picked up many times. CDR3 protein: CASSVGSHNSGNTIYF. CDR3 nucleotides: TGTGCCAGCAGTGTGGGGTCCCATAACTCTGGAAACACCATATATTTT. The chain recombines TRBV6-1 with TRBJ1-3; the D is unclear. Trimming removed 4 bases from V and 0 bases from J, with 13 bases in between. This CDR3 is built from 16 residues. Germline V lookup: CDR1 MNHNS, CDR2 SASEGT.

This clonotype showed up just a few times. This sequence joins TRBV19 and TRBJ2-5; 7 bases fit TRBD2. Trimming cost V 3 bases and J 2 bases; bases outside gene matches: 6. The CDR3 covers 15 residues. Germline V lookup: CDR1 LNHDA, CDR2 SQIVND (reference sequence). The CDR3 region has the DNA TGTGCCAGTAGTATGGGAGGGACGGCGCAAGAGACCCAGTACTTC. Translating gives CASSMGGTAQETQYF.